The 14 T cell receptor beta chains presented below share a single source sample, sequenced in a study of monozygotic twins with cystic fibrosis. Libraries were prepared by immunoSEQ multiplex PCR; TCRdb keeps only in-frame clonotypes and omits some of them. The repertoire holds about 32,000 clones, with around 90% as singletons. Sequencing input: blood. These receptor sequences come from a girl aged 2-10 years with cystic fibrosis.

V usage is TRBV5-1 and J usage is TRBJ1-1; 8 bases align to TRBD1. With V trimmed by 4 bases and J by 4 bases, 9 bases remained unmatched. Per germline, CDR1 SGHRS and CDR2 YFSETQ. The CDR3 runs 15 residues. The CDR3 region has the DNA TGCGCCAGCAGCGCCGGGACAGGAGTGGTCACTGAAGCTTTCTTT. The encoded protein is CASSAGTGVVTEAFF.

This chain connects TRBV15 to TRBJ2-7; perhaps D is TRBD1 or TRBD2 (5 bases each). V was shortened by 0 bases and J by 5 bases, with 14 bases between the two germline ends. CDR1 LNHNV and CDR2 YYDKDF come from the germline V gene (reference sequence). The CDR3 extends over 15 amino acids. CDR3 in amino acids: CATSRERDRRHEQYF. In nucleotides, the CDR3 is TGTGCCACCAGCAGAGAACGGGACCGCAGACACGAGCAGTACTTC. Full variable domain (outside the CDR3, taken from reference TRBV15 and TRBJ2-7): DAMVIQNPRYQVTQFGKPVTLSCSQTLNHNVMYWYQQKSSQAPKLLFHYYDKDFNNEADTPDNFQSRRPNTSFCFLDIRSPGLGDTAMYLCATSRERDRRHEQYFGPGTRLTVT.

The rearrangement joins TRBV7-2 to TRBJ1-2; 8 bases agree with TRBD1. J was trimmed by 4 bases and V by 5 bases; bases with no gene match: 9. From germline, CDR1 is SGHTA and CDR2 FQGNSA. This CDR3 is 15 amino acids long. The CDR3 nucleotides are TGTGCCAGCAGCCCGGGCAGGGGGCGGAGCTATGGCTACACCTTC. It yields the protein CASSPGRGRSYGYTF.

The rearrangement links TRBV4-1 to TRBJ1-5; D is unclear. Trimming removed 1 base from V and 6 bases from J, with 10 bases in between. CDR1 and CDR2 from the germline V gene are MGHRA and YSYEKL. There are 14 residues in the CDR3. CDR3 loop: CASSQGNSLQPQHF. In DNA form, the CDR3 reads TGCGCCAGCAGCCAAGGCAACAGTCTTCAGCCCCAGCATTTT.

V and J are TRBV7-2 and TRBJ2-7, with unresolved D. Germline CDR1 is SGHTA and CDR2 is FQGNSA. The V and J ends lost 1 base and 1 base respectively, with 8 bases between them. This CDR3 is 14 amino acids long. CDR3 nucleotides: TGTGCCAGCAGCTTAGTAGTGAATTCCTACGAGCAGTACTTC. Translated, it gives CASSLVVNSYEQYF.

This chain links TRBV27 with TRBJ1-2; 8 bases fit TRBD1. Germline CDR1 is MNHEY and CDR2 is SMNVEV (reference sequence). The CDR3 spans 15 residues. V gave up 7 bases and J gave up 6 bases; unmatched junction bases: 13. The DNA for the CDR3 is TGTGCCAGCACCCACAACCCGACAGGGGAAAATGGCTACACCTTC. Amino acids: CASTHNPTGENGYTF.

This clone was seen only once. The chain's CDR3 is CASSQRQVSYEQYF. DNA for the CDR3: TGCGCCAGCAGCCAACGACAGGTCTCCTACGAGCAGTACTTC. V usage is TRBV4-1 and J usage is TRBJ2-7; D may be TRBD1 (6 bases). CDR1 is MGHRA and CDR2 is YSYEKL in the germline V gene. The CDR3 contains 14 residues. Trimming took 2 bases from V and 0 from J, leaving 8 bases between them.

The sample holds a few counts of this clone. The chain recombines TRBV7-2 with TRBJ2-7; D remains ambiguous. Germline loops: CDR1 SGHTA, CDR2 FQGNSA. Trimming removed 1 base at V and 3 bases at J, with 7 bases between. The CDR3 covers 13 residues. For the CDR3, the DNA is TGTGCCAGCAGCTTAGGCGGCGGCTACGAGCAGTACTTC. Translated: CASSLGGGYEQYF.

The chain carries TRBV4-3 and TRBJ2-2, with D perhaps matching TRBD1 or TRBD2 (5 bases each). CDR1 is LGHNA, CDR2 YSLEER, per germline. CDR3 length: 16 residues. Deletions cut 4 bases from V and 4 bases from J, with 16 bases between. For the CDR3, the DNA is TGCGCCAGCAGCCCGCAACTCGGGGACCTCACCGGGGAGCTGTTTTTT. It yields the protein CASSPQLGDLTGELFF.

The V call is TRBV19, the J call TRBJ2-1; 10 positions agree with TRBD2. Germline CDR1 reads LNHDA; CDR2 reads SQIVND (reference sequence). The junction had 12 bases not matched to a gene; V was cut back by 0 bases and J by 1 base. The CDR3 totals 20 residues. The CDR3: CASSIDFSASGRRSYNEQFF. CDR3 in DNA: TGTGCCAGTAGTATAGACTTTTCGGCTAGCGGGAGAAGATCCTACAATGAGCAGTTCTTC.

The DNA of the CDR3 is TGTGCCAGCAGTGTGGGTAATGGGTACGAGCAGTACTTC. As protein: CASSVGNGYEQYF. The rearrangement uses TRBV2 and TRBJ2-7; D unclear. Germline values: CDR1 SNHLY, CDR2 FYNNEI. Trimming left V 4 bases short and J 4 bases short, with 11 bases between. The CDR3 totals 13 residues.

The chain recombines TRBV28 with TRBJ1-2; 7 bases match TRBD1. This CDR3 contains 16 residues. Germline CDR1 reads MDHEN; CDR2 reads SYDVKM. V was pared by 5 bases and J by 6 bases, with 15 bases of the junction left unmatched. The CDR3 DNA follows: TGTGCCAGCAGTCAGACCTTAGGGGGCGCCGGGCATGGCTACACCTTC. Translation gives CASSQTLGGAGHGYTF.

The sample holds one count of this clone. The chain uses TRBV7-9 and TRBJ2-5; tentative D call: TRBD1 (6 bases). The CDR3 loop spans 15 amino acids. Trimming removed 6 bases from V and 5 bases from J, with 19 bases in between. Germline CDR1 reads SEHNR; CDR2 reads FQNEAQ (reference sequence). The CDR3 DNA is TGTGCCAGCAGTTCCTCGGATGGGGGCCGGGAGACCCAGTACTTC. Translated: CASSSSDGGRETQYF.

In its sample, this clone was seen a few times. This rearrangement joins TRBV7-9 to TRBJ1-1; D is perhaps TRBD1 (5 bases). The V gene's germline CDR1 is SEHNR and CDR2 FQNEAQ (reference sequence). V was shortened by 3 bases and J by 0 bases, with 8 bases between the two germline ends. The length of the CDR3 is 14 residues. CDR3 in amino acids: CASSLGGMNTEAFF. The DNA for the CDR3 is TGTGCCAGCAGCTTGGGGGGGATGAACACTGAAGCTTTCTTT.